A selection of T cell receptor beta chains follows, all from one sample in a study of shared clonotypes between healthy human individuals. Measured with immunoSEQ multiplex PCR; TCRdb has only the in-frame clones, and not every one. The data contain more than 450,000 clones, 79% of them singletons. The sample was PBMCs. These receptors came from a woman aged 40 to 55 in good health. Some clones in this sample may be carry-over from other donors' samples. Both conserved end residues are part of each CDR3. D genes are given only for firm matches. Clone size is stated in some rows and not others, as once, few, many or a class when expanded.

V	J	size	D	DNA	CDR3
TRBV2	TRBJ2-5	NA	NA	TGTGCCAGCACTCGCGGGGTGGGGCAAGAGACCCAGTACTTC	CASTRGVGQETQYF
TRBV15	TRBJ2-5	NA	TRBD2	TGTGCCACCAGGAGGACTAGCGGGAGCGGTAAGACCCAGTACTTC	CATRRTSGSGKTQYF
TRBV7-6	TRBJ2-7	NA	TRBD2	TGTGCCAGCAGCCCTAGGGCTCTAGCGGCCCTCTCCTACGAGCAGTACTTC	CASSPRALAALSYEQYF
TRBV5-1	TRBJ2-2	NA	TRBD2	TGCGCCAGCAGCTTACTAGCGGGAGCGGCCGGGGAGCTGTTTTTT	CASSLLAGAAGELFF
TRBV10-3	TRBJ2-4	NA	NA	TGTGCCATCGGATTGGGGGGCGCGGGAAACATTCAGTACTTC	CAIGLGGAGNIQYF
TRBV29-1	TRBJ1-1	NA	TRBD1	TGCAGCGTTGAACGGACAGGGGGCACTGAAGCTTTCTTT	CSVERTGGTEAFF
TRBV28	TRBJ2-3	NA	NA	TGTGCCAGCAGTTTAATGGGGGGGGCGCTTAGCACAGATACGCAGTATTTT	CASSLMGGALSTDTQYF
TRBV28	TRBJ1-5	NA	NA	TGTGCCAGCAGTTTAGCGGGCTTTAGCAATCAGCCCCAGCATTTT	CASSLAGFSNQPQHF
TRBV7-6	TRBJ2-1	NA	NA	TGTGCCAGCAGCACCGCACTAGAGGCCTACAATGAGCAGTTCTTC	CASSTALEAYNEQFF
TRBV30	TRBJ2-7	NA	TRBD1	TGTGCCTGGAACAGGGGAAACGAGCAGTACTTC	CAWNRGNEQYF
TRBV5-4	TRBJ2-3	NA	NA	TGTGCCAGCAGCTTGGGCATCCACACAGATACGCAGTATTTT	CASSLGIHTDTQYF
TRBV5-4	TRBJ2-1	NA	NA	TGTGCCAGCAGCTTCGACAGAGACTCCTACAATGAGCAGTTCTTC	CASSFDRDSYNEQFF
TRBV7-9	TRBJ2-2	once	NA	TGTGCCAGCAGCTCCAGGGTCGGGGAGCTGTTTTTT	CASSSRVGELFF
TRBV6-1	TRBJ1-5	NA	NA	TGTGCCAGCAGTCGCCCAATCCAGCCCCAGCATTTT	CASSRPIQPQHF
TRBV9	TRBJ2-5	NA	NA	TGTGCCAGCAGCCCGCTTTTGCTAGGAGAGACCCAGTACTTC	CASSPLLLGETQYF
TRBV6-5	TRBJ1-3	NA	NA	TGTGCCAGCAGTTACTCCGCAGGGCCTGGAAACACCATATATTTT	CASSYSAGPGNTIYF
TRBV9	TRBJ2-1	NA	TRBD2	TGTGCCAGCAGCGAAACTAGCGGGAGTTTCTACAATGAGCAGTTCTTC	CASSETSGSFYNEQFF
TRBV18	TRBJ2-2	many	TRBD1	TGTGCCAGCTCACCTACAGGGGCCGGGGAGCTGTTTTTT	CASSPTGAGELFF
TRBV6-1	TRBJ2-3	NA	NA	TGTGCCAGCAGTGACTTCACCACAGATACGCAGTATTTT	CASSDFTTDTQYF
TRBV6-6	TRBJ1-2	NA	NA	TGTGCCAGCACCCCTAGGCCGGGGAGTGGCGGCTACACCTTC	CASTPRPGSGGYTF
TRBV4-3	TRBJ2-5	NA	TRBD2	TGCGCCAGCAGCCCGGGGACTAGCGGGAGGGCCTTTGAAGAGACCCAGTACTTC	CASSPGTSGRAFEETQYF
TRBV28	TRBJ2-2	once	TRBD2	TGTGCCAGTTGGGCTAGCGGGAGGGCGGACACCGGGGAGCTGTTTTTT	CASWASGRADTGELFF
TRBV4-2	TRBJ2-7	NA	TRBD1	TGTGCCAGCAGCCCCCGGCAGGGGGACGAGCAGTACTTC	CASSPRQGDEQYF
TRBV5-4	TRBJ2-2	once	TRBD1	TGTGCCAGCAGCTTGGGGGACAGGGCGAGGAACGCCGGGGAGCTGTTTTTT	CASSLGDRARNAGELFF
TRBV5-1	TRBJ2-7	NA	TRBD1	TGCGCCAGCAGCGCGAGACAGGGTAGCACCTACGAGCAGTACTTC	CASSARQGSTYEQYF
TRBV5-5	TRBJ2-6	NA	NA	TGTGCCAGCAGCTTGTCCGGCACGCGCTCTGGGGCCAACGTCCTGACTTTC	CASSLSGTRSGANVLTF